Below, one T cell receptor beta chain is given with its context. Antigen specificity is unknown. This entry comes from a study of OX40 agonist ivuxolimab in advanced cancers. Looking at the study overall: Ivuxolimab doses were 0.01, 0.1, 0.3, 1.5, 3 or 10 mg/kg every 2 weeks. Partial responses were observed in three patients, of whom one had hepatocellular carcinoma and two had cutaneous melanoma.

The CDR3 length is 14 residues. V lost 6 bases and J 0 bases, leaving 8 bases between the germline ends. Per germline, CDR1 KGHSH and CDR2 LQKENI. Findings and caveats of the study: By week 6 at 0.1 to 3.0 mg/kg, blood CD4+ and CD8+ T cells had expanded clonally. On average, a greater number of expanded clones characterised CD8+ T cells relative to CD4+.

Assay used: immunoSEQ multiplex PCR; TCRdb lists only in-frame clones, some missing. Counted here are tens of thousands of clones, 75% to 90% occurring once; the ten biggest clones make up 3.5% to 5%. The sequencing used CD4+ or CD8+ T cells sorted from blood, collected in a trial of the OX40 agonist ivuxolimab. The clonotype originates from an adult with an advanced solid tumor such as melanoma, head and neck, liver or kidney cancer. The chain carries TRBV18 and TRBJ1-4; D gene uncertain. The CDR3 DNA reads TGTGCCAGCTCTGGTCAAGCAACTAATGAAAAACTGTTTTTT. Translating it yields CASSGQATNEKLFF.